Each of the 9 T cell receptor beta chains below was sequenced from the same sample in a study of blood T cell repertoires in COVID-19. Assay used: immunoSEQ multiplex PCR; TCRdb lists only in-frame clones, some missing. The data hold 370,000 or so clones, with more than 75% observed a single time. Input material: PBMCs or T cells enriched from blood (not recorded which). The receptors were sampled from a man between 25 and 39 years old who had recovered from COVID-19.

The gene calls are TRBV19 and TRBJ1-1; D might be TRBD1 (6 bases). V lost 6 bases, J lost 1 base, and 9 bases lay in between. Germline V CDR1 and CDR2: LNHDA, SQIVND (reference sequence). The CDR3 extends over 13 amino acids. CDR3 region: CASRPQGNTEAFF. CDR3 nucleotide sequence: TGTGCCAGTAGACCACAGGGGAACACTGAAGCTTTCTTT.

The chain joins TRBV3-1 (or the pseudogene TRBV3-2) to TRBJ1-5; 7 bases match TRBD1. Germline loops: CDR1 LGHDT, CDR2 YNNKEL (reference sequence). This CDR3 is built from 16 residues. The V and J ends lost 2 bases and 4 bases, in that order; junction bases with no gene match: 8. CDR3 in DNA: TGTGCCAGCAGCCAACGCCCCCCAGGGGGTAATCAGCCCCAGCATTTT. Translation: CASSQRPPGGNQPQHF.

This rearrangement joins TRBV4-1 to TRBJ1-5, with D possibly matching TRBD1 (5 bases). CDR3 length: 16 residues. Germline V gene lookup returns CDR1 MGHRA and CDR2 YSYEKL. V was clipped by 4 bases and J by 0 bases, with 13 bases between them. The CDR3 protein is CASSPLGGGSNQPQHF. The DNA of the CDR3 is TGCGCCAGCAGCCCCCTTGGGGGAGGTAGCAATCAGCCCCAGCATTTT.

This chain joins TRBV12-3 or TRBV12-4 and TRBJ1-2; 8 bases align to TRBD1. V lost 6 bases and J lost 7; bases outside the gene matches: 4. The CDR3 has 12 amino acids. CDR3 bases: TGTGCCAGCAGCCCAGGGGGCATTGGCTACACCTTC. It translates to CASSPGGIGYTF.

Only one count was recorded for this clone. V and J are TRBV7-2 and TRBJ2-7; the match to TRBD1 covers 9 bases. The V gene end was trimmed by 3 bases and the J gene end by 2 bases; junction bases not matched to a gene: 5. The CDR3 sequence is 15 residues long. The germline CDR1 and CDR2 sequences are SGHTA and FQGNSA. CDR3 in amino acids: CASSLLDRGPYEQYF. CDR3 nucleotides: TGTGCCAGCAGCTTGTTGGACAGGGGACCCTACGAGCAGTACTTC.

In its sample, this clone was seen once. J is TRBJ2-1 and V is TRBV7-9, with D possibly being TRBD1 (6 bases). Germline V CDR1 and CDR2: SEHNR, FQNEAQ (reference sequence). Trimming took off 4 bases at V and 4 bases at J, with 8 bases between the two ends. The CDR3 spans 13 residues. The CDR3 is CASSSDRYNEQFF. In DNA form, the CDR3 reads TGTGCCAGCAGCTCCGACAGGTACAATGAGCAGTTCTTC.

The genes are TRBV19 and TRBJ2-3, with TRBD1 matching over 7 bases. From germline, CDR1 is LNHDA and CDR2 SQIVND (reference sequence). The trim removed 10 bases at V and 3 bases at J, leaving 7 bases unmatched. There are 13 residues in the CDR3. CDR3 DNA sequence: TGTGCCACTACCCGGGACAGAACAGATACGCAGTATTTT. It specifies CATTRDRTDTQYF.

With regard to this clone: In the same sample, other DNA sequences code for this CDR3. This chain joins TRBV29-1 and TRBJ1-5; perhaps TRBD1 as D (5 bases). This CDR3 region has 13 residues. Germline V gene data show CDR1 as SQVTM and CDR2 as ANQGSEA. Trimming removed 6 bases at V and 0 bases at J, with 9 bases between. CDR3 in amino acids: CSVQGHSNQPQHF. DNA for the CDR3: TGCAGCGTCCAGGGTCATAGCAATCAGCCCCAGCATTTT. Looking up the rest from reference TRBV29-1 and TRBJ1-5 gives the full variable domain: SAVISQKPSRDICQRGTSLTIQCQVDSQVTMMFWYRQQPGQSLTLIATANQGSEATYESGFVIDKFPISRPNLTFSTLTVSNMSPEDSSIYLCSVQGHSNQPQHFGDGTRLSIL.

CDR3 in amino acids: CASSLWRYTEAFF. The CDR3 DNA reads as TGTGCCAGCAGTTTATGGAGGTACACTGAAGCTTTCTTT. The chain is built from TRBV27 and TRBJ1-1; D call uncertain. In germline, CDR1 is MNHEY, CDR2 SMNVEV (reference sequence). V was pared by 1 base and J by 3 bases, with 6 bases between. The CDR3 totals 13 residues.